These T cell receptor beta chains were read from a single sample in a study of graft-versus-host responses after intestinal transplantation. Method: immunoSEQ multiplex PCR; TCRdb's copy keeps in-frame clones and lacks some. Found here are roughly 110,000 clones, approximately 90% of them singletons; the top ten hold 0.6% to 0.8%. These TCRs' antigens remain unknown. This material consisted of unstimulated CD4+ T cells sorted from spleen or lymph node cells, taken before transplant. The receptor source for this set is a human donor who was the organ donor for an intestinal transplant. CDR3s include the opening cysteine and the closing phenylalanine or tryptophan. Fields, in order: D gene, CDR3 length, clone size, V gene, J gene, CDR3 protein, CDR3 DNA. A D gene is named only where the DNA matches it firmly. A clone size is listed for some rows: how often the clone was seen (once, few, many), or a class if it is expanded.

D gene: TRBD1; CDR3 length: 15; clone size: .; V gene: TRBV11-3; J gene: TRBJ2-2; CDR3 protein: CASSRGQGNTGELFF; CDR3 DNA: TGTGCCAGCAGCCGGGGACAGGGGAACACCGGGGAGCTGTTTTTT
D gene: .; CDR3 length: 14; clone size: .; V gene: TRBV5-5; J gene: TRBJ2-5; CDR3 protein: CASSGYRRQETQYF; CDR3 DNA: TGTGCCAGCAGCGGTTACAGGAGACAAGAGACCCAGTACTTC
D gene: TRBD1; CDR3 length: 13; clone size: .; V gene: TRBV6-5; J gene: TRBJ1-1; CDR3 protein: CAIQRQGGTEAFF; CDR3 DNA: TGTGCCATCCAGAGACAGGGGGGAACTGAAGCTTTCTTT
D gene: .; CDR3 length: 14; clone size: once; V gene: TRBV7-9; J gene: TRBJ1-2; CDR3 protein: CASSSRTDGFGYTF; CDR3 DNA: TGTGCCAGCAGCTCCCGGACAGATGGTTTTGGCTACACCTTC
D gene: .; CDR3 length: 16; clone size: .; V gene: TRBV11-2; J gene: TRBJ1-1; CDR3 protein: CASSRDFRRWNTEAFF; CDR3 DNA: TGTGCCAGCAGCAGGGACTTCAGGCGCTGGAACACTGAAGCTTTCTTT
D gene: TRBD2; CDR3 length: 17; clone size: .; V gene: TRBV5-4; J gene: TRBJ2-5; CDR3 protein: CASSLGSGGTYQETQYF; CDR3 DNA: TGTGCCAGCAGCTTGGGAAGCGGGGGGACGTACCAAGAGACCCAGTACTTC
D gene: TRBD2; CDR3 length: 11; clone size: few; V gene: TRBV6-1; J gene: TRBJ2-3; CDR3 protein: CASRRTSGWNF; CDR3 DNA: TGTGCCAGCAGGAGGACTAGCGGGTGGAATTTT
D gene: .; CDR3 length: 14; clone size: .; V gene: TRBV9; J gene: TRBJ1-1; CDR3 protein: CASSLHRANTEAFF; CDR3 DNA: TGTGCCAGCAGCCTACACAGGGCGAACACTGAAGCTTTCTTT
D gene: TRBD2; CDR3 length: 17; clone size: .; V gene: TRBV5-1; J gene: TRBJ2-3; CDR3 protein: CASSLRAGGLSTDTQYF; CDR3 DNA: TGCGCCAGCAGCTTAAGAGCGGGAGGACTAAGCACAGATACGCAGTATTTT
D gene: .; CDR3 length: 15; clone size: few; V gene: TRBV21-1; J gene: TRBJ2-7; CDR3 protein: CATEDPRTGPYEQYF; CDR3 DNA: TGTGCCACGGAAGACCCCCGGACAGGGCCCTACGAGCAGTACTTC
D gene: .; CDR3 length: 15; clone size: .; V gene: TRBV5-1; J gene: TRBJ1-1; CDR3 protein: CASSSAGGMNTEAFF; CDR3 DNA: TGCGCCAGCAGTTCCGCGGGAGGGATGAACACTGAAGCTTTCTTT
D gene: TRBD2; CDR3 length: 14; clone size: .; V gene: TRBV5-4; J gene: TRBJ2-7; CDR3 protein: CASSSRREREEQYF; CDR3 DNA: TGTGCCAGCAGCTCCAGGAGGGAGCGGGAGGAGCAGTACTTC
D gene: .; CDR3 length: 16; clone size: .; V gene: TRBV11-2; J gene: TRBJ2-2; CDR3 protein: CASSLTGTGPTGELFF; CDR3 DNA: TGTGCCAGCAGCTTAACGGGGACGGGCCCCACCGGGGAGCTGTTTTTT
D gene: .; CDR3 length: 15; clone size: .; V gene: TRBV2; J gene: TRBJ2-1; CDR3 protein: CASSPQGGVDNEQFF; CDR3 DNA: TGTGCCAGCAGCCCGCAAGGTGGGGTTGACAATGAGCAGTTCTTC
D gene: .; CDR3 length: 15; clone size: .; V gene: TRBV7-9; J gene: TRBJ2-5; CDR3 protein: CASSLGGNLQETQYF; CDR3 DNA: TGTGCCAGCAGCTTGGGGGGTAACCTCCAAGAGACCCAGTACTTC
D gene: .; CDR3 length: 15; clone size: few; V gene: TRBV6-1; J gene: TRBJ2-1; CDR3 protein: CASRHPSALSNEQFF; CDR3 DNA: TGTGCCAGCAGACACCCTAGCGCGTTGAGCAATGAGCAGTTCTTC
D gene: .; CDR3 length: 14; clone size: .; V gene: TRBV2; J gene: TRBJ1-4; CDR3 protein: CASSPHTTNEKLFF; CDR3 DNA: TGTGCCAGCAGCCCCCATACAACTAATGAAAAACTGTTTTTT
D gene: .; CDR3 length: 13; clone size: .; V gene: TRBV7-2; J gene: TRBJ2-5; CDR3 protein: CASSSQGGQTQYF; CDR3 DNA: TGTGCCAGCAGCTCGCAGGGTGGCCAGACCCAGTACTTC
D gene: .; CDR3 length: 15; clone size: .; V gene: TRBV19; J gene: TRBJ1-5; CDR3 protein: CASSTTDFSNQPQHF; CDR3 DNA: TGTGCCAGTAGTACCACCGATTTTAGCAATCAGCCCCAGCATTTT
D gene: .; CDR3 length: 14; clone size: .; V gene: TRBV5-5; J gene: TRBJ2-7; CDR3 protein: CASSPRTPDYEQYF; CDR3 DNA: TGTGCCAGCAGCCCCCGGACCCCGGACTACGAGCAGTACTTC
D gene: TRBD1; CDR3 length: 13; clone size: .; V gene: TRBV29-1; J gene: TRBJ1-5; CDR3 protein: CSVRDRGNQPQHF; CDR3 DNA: TGCAGCGTCCGGGACAGGGGGAATCAGCCCCAGCATTTT
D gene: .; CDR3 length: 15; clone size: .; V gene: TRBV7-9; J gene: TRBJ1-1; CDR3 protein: CASSSSGHVNTEAFF; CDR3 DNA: TGTGCCAGCAGCTCCTCGGGACATGTGAACACTGAAGCTTTCTTT
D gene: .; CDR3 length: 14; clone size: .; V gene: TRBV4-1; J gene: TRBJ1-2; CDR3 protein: CASGKAAETYGYTF; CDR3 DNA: TGCGCCAGCGGAAAAGCGGCAGAAACGTATGGCTACACCTTC
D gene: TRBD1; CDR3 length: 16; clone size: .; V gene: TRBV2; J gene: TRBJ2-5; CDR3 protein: CASRGQGAPPQETQYF; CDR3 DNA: TGTGCCAGCAGGGGACAGGGGGCGCCGCCGCAAGAGACCCAGTACTTC
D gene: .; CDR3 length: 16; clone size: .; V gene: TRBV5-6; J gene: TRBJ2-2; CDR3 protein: CASSLLGALNTGELFF; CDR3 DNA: TGTGCCAGCAGCTTGCTGGGTGCCCTGAACACCGGGGAGCTGTTTTTT